This TCR beta chain emerged from a study of CD8+ T cells in alopecia areata. RNA was isolated and reverse transcribed to cDNA, the sequencing template. Some clones are missing from TCRdb's copy, which holds only in-frame ones; the method was immunoSEQ multiplex PCR. The table includes around 100,000 clones, just over 85% detected once. Remarks on this clone: Its antigen is undetermined.

V was trimmed by 3 bases and J by 3 bases, leaving 15 bases between them. Germline V gene data show CDR1 as GTSNPN and CDR2 as SVGIG (reference sequence). The CDR3 spans 15 residues. Study-wide results and limits: Given one nonresponder, whether baseline CD8+ expansion relates to response remains uncertain.

Described treatment: oral pan-JAK inhibitor, 5-10 mg twice daily. This sequence was found in a human donor with alopecia areata. The sample in question was CD8+ T cells sorted from blood, obtained at approximately week 31, from a patient treated with tofacitinib. The chain employs TRBV30 and TRBJ2-1, with D tentatively TRBD2 (6 bases). The CDR3 nucleotides read TGTGCCTGGAGGATTCGGGAGACGCTCTACAATGAGCAGTTCTTC. Protein product: CAWRIRETLYNEQFF.